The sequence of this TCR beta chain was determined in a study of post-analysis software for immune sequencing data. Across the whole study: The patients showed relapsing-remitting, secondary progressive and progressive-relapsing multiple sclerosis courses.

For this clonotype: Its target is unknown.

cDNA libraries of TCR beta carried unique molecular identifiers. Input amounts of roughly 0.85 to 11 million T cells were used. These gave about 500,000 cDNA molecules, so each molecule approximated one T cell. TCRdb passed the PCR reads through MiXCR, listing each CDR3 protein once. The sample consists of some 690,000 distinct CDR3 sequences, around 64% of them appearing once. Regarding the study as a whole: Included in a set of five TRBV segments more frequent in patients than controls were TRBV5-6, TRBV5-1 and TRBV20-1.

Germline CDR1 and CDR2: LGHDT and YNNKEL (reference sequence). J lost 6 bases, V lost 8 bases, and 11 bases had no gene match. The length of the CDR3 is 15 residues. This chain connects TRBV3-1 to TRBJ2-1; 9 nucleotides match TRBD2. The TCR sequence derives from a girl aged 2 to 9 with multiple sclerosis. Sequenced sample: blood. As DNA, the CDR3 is TGTGCCAGCGGCCCAGCGGGAGGCACCACCAATGAGCAGTTCTTC. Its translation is CASGPAGGTTNEQFF.